One sample yielded the 20 T cell receptor beta chains listed below, sequenced in a study of PD-L1 blockade in urothelial cancer (dated by TCRdb to about 2017). The library was obtained by the immunoSEQ multiplex PCR assay. The clones in this table, taken by TCRdb from immuneACCESS, are in-frame only. Not every clone is retained; where verified, under half of the shortfall comes from an unresolved V gene, and the cause of the rest is unknown. The sample profile shows 40,000 to 55,000 clones; 75% to 90% of them were found once. About 9.4% of the sample is taken by the ten largest. The time point label on this specimen signifies: peripheral blood 6 weeks after treatment start. The specimen was PBMCs, collected around atezolizumab (anti-PD-L1) treatment. All receptors come from a man aged 55 to 70 with urothelial cancer.

The chain carries TRBV6-6 and TRBJ1-1; 9 positions match TRBD1. The CDR3 runs 14 residues. Trimming removed 4 bases from V and 5 bases from J; junction bases left unmatched: 5. Per germline, CDR1 MNHNY and CDR2 SVGAGI (reference sequence). The CDR3 protein is CASSFDRGKTEAFF. CDR3 in DNA: TGTGCCAGCAGTTTCGACAGGGGGAAAACTGAAGCTTTCTTT.

This clone was detected only once. The chain employs TRBV7-2 and TRBJ2-7; 9 bases agree with TRBD2. Germline loops: CDR1 SGHTA, CDR2 FQGNSA. With 5 bases clipped from V and 6 bases from J, the junction kept 8 bases outside the gene matches. CDR3 length equals 14 residues. Written as DNA, the CDR3 is TGTGCCAGCAGCACCGGGACTAGCTGGTCCGAGCAGTACTTC. As protein: CASSTGTSWSEQYF.

The genes are TRBV7-3 and TRBJ2-1; 10 nucleotides match TRBD2. The CDR3 has 17 amino acids. Per the germline V gene, CDR1 is SGHTA and CDR2 is FQGTGA. V lost 6 bases, J lost 4 bases, and 12 bases stayed unmatched. The chain's CDR3 is CASSSNGLADPYNEQFF. In nucleotides, the CDR3 is TGTGCCAGCAGTTCAAACGGACTAGCGGACCCATACAATGAGCAGTTCTTC.

The chain recombines TRBV10-3 with TRBJ2-7, with TRBD2 matching 8 bases. The CDR3 spans 13 residues. Germline values: CDR1 ENHRY, CDR2 SYGVKD. The V gene end was trimmed by 6 bases and the J gene end by 2 bases; junction bases not matched to a gene: 3. CDR3 amino acids: CAIRAGGTYEQYF. CDR3 bases: TGTGCCATCAGGGCGGGGGGTACCTACGAGCAGTACTTC.

This chain connects TRBV27 to TRBJ1-5, with 7 bases aligning to TRBD1. Looked up from germline, CDR1 is MNHEY and CDR2 is SMNVEV (reference sequence). This CDR3 spans 21 amino acids. The J segment lost 1 base and the V segment lost 4 bases, leaving 22 bases of the junction unmatched. DNA for the CDR3: TGTGCCAGCAGTTATCGTTGGAGACAGGGAGAGTCCGGGCCGAGCAATCAGCCCCAGCATTTT. Residues: CASSYRWRQGESGPSNQPQHF.

The chain employs TRBV9 and TRBJ2-7; 10 bases agree with TRBD2. This CDR3 region has 14 residues. Germline V CDR1 and CDR2: SGDLS, YYNGEE. V lost 4 bases and J lost 3; bases outside the gene matches: 4. As DNA, the CDR3 is TGTGCCAGCAGCCCACGACTAGCGGGCTACGAGCAGTACTTC. It yields the protein CASSPRLAGYEQYF.

The chain couples TRBV6-5 to TRBJ2-2; tentative D call: TRBD1 (6 bases). CDR1 is MNHEY, CDR2 SVGAGI, per germline. The CDR3 consists of 16 residues. Trimming shortened V by 1 base and J by 1 base, and 10 bases separated the two germline ends. CDR3 bases: TGTGCCAGCAGTTACTTTTGGGGGCAGAACACCGGGGAGCTGTTTTTT. Its translation: CASSYFWGQNTGELFF.

The rearrangement links TRBV11-2 to TRBJ2-4, with D unclear. CDR1 and CDR2 (germline): SGHAT, FQNNGV. The CDR3 covers 11 residues. V was trimmed by 2 bases and J by 8 bases, leaving 4 bases between them. The CDR3 spells CASSLTDIQYF. Written as DNA, the CDR3 is TGTGCCAGCAGCTTAACGGACATTCAGTACTTC.

This clone was observed once. The chain is built from TRBV29-1 and TRBJ1-1; D call uncertain. The germline CDR1 and CDR2 sequences are SQVTM and ANQGSEA. The ends were cut back, 8 bases at V and 1 base at J, with 14 bases in the middle. This CDR3 comprises 13 residues. The DNA for the CDR3 is TGCAGCCGATGCATCAGGAAGAACACTGAAGCTTTCTTT. Translating it yields CSRCIRKNTEAFF.

This rearrangement joins TRBV9 to TRBJ2-1; 12 nucleotides agree with TRBD2. With 0 bases clipped from V and 5 bases from J, the junction kept 3 bases outside the gene matches. Germline V gene lookup returns CDR1 SGDLS and CDR2 YYNGEE. The CDR3 is 16 residues long. This chain's CDR3 is CASSVELAGGNNEQFF. The CDR3 nucleotides read TGTGCCAGCAGCGTAGAACTAGCGGGGGGAAACAATGAGCAGTTCTTC.

This clone was seen just once. The rearrangement uses TRBV19 and TRBJ2-7; D remains ambiguous. The CDR3 consists of 12 residues. Germline CDR1 LNHDA, CDR2 SQIVND (reference sequence). The V and J ends lost 4 bases and 5 bases respectively, with 9 bases between them. Here the CDR3 reads CASSSAVNEQYF. In nucleotides, the CDR3 is TGTGCCAGTAGTAGTGCGGTTAACGAGCAGTACTTC.

The J gene is TRBJ1-5, the V gene TRBV29-1; 9 bases are a match to TRBD1. The CDR3 is 13 residues long. Germline CDR1 and CDR2: SQVTM and ANQGSEA. V shed 6 bases and J 6 bases; nucleotides not matched to a gene: 6. The CDR3 spells CSVGTGGGQPQHF. The CDR3 DNA follows: TGCAGCGTCGGTACAGGGGGCGGTCAGCCCCAGCATTTT.

The chain employs TRBV4-2 and TRBJ1-5, with D tentatively TRBD1 (6 bases). Looked up from germline, CDR1 is LGHNA and CDR2 is YNFKEQ. The CDR3 is made up of 17 amino acids. The V and J ends lost 2 bases and 2 bases respectively, with 16 bases between them. CDR3 nucleotide sequence: TGTGCCAGCAGCCAATTGGACGGCAGGGGTGGCAATCAGCCCCAGCATTTT. Translated, it gives CASSQLDGRGGNQPQHF.

CDR3 DNA sequence: TGTGCCAGCAGCTTAGGGGCCGTTAGGTCTGGGGCCAACGTCCTGACTTTC. Translation: CASSLGAVRSGANVLTF. The J gene is TRBJ2-6, the V gene TRBV11-3; D is unresolved. Germline V gives CDR1 SGHNT, CDR2 YENEEA. The V end lost 1 base, the J end lost 1 base, and 11 bases lay between the germline ends. The CDR3 consists of 17 residues.

The chain links TRBV7-9 to TRBJ2-7, with TRBD1 matching over 8 bases. CDR3 length equals 16 residues. CDR1 is SEHNR and CDR2 is FQNEAQ in the germline V gene (reference sequence). The ends lost 5 bases at V and 0 bases at J; junction bases unmatched: 9. The CDR3: CASSLHRDRSSYEQYF. CDR3 coding DNA: TGTGCCAGCAGCCTACACCGGGACAGGAGCTCCTACGAGCAGTACTTC.

The gene calls are TRBV27 and TRBJ2-7; D uncertain. CDR3 length: 13 residues. Germline V CDR1 and CDR2: MNHEY, SMNVEV (reference sequence). Trimming removed 4 bases at V and 4 bases at J, with 11 bases between. The CDR3 DNA sequence: TGTGCCAGCAGTTCCCCCCCGCGATACGAGCAGTACTTC. Residues: CASSSPPRYEQYF.

This sequence joins TRBV6-4 and TRBJ1-5; D is ambiguous. Germline assignment: CDR1 MRHNA and CDR2 SNTAGT. CDR3 length: 13 residues. Trimming cost V 4 bases and J 4 bases, with 8 bases left between them. This CDR3 reads CASSGGMNQPQHF. Here the CDR3 DNA reads TGTGCCAGCAGTGGAGGAATGAATCAGCCCCAGCATTTT.

The J gene is TRBJ2-1, the V gene TRBV27; 12 nucleotides align to TRBD2. Germline loops: CDR1 MNHEY, CDR2 SMNVEV (reference sequence). The CDR3 spans 20 residues. J was trimmed by 6 bases and V by 5 bases; bases with no gene match: 20. The CDR3 protein is CASSRSRTGVTSGGPNEQFF. The CDR3 nucleotides read TGTGCCAGCAGTCGCAGCCGGACAGGCGTGACTAGCGGGGGACCCAATGAGCAGTTCTTC.

The chain employs TRBV15 and TRBJ2-2, with 8 nucleotides matching TRBD1. Trimming removed 4 bases from V and 4 bases from J; junction bases left unmatched: 5. The CDR3 runs 15 residues. CDR1 and CDR2 from the germline V gene are LNHNV and YYDKDF (reference sequence). CDR3 sequence reads: CATSIDRGRTGELFF. In DNA, the CDR3 is TGTGCCACCAGCATCGACAGGGGCCGCACCGGGGAGCTGTTTTTT.

The chain employs TRBV11-2 and TRBJ2-5; 8 positions match TRBD1. CDR1 is SGHAT and CDR2 is FQNNGV in the germline V gene. The CDR3 totals 14 residues. The V segment lost 5 bases and the J segment 5 bases; nucleotides outside the gene matches: 7. The CDR3 DNA reads TGTGCCAGCAGCCAGAGGACAGGGTCGGAGACCCAGTACTTC. Translated, it gives CASSQRTGSETQYF.